This T cell receptor (beta chain) was documented in a study of control samples from healthy donors and cancer patients. Method: immunoSEQ multiplex PCR; TCRdb's copy keeps in-frame clones and lacks some. This table holds fewer than 70,000 clones, roughly 87% found once. V shed 4 bases and J shed 7 bases, with 15 bases lying between them. Germline V gene data show CDR1 as SGHDT and CDR2 as YYEEEE. This CDR3 has 14 amino acids. The sequenced material came from PBMCs. The chain has TRBV5-6 and TRBJ2-1; possibly TRBD2 for D (6 bases). The receptor's source is a man aged 55-75 years with head and neck cancer. In DNA form, the CDR3 reads TGTGCCAGCAGCGGGGACTCCCTAAAGAATGAGCAGTTCTTC. Its translation is CASSGDSLKNEQFF. The entire variable domain, with the rest obtained from reference TRBV5-6 and TRBJ2-1, is as follows: DAGVTQSPTHLIKTRGQQVTLRCSPKSGHDTVSWYQQALGQGPQFIFQYYEEEERQRGNFPDRFSGHQFPNYSSELNVNALLLGDSALYLCASSGDSLKNEQFFGPGTRLTVL.